The 5 T cell receptor beta chains presented below share a single source sample, sequenced in a study of shared clonotypes between healthy human individuals. Profiling relied on immunoSEQ multiplex PCR, and the TCRdb table lists in-frame clones only, not all of them. The repertoire has about 510,000 clones, almost 80% of them found once; the top ten carry about 12%. The source material was PBMCs. Receptor source: a woman aged 35 to 49 in good health. Some clones in this sample may be carry-over from other donors' samples.

The chain carries TRBV5-4 and TRBJ2-5; TRBD2 matches at 7 bases. This CDR3 region has 14 residues. Germline-derived CDR1 and CDR2 are SGHNT and YYREEE (reference sequence). Trimming took 2 bases from V and 7 from J; bases not matched to a gene: 8. The CDR3 coding sequence is TGTGCCAGCAGCTTCTTGGCGGGAGAAGGGACCCAGTACTTC. Translated, it gives CASSFLAGEGTQYF.

At least ten counts were recorded for this clone. This rearrangement joins TRBV5-3 to TRBJ1-5; D remains unclear. TRBV5-3 is an open reading frame, and its role is uncertain. With 4 bases removed from V and 1 base from J, the gap between germline ends came to 12 bases. The CDR3 contains 15 residues. The CDR3 DNA follows: TGTGCCAGAAGCACCCTAGTAGCGAGCAATCAGCCCCAGCATTTT. Its translation is CARSTLVASNQPQHF.

The chain has TRBV2 and TRBJ1-2; perhaps TRBD1 as D (6 bases). The length of the CDR3 is 19 residues. Trimming stripped 5 bases from V and 0 bases from J, with 25 bases between. Germline loops: CDR1 SNHLY, CDR2 FYNNEI. Here the CDR3 reads CASSRRPGLRDIANYGYTF. CDR3 DNA: TGTGCCAGCAGTCGAAGACCGGGGTTAAGGGACATTGCTAACTATGGCTACACCTTC.

This clone was detected only a few times. This chain uses TRBV19 with TRBJ2-1; 14 bases fit TRBD2. Germline-derived CDR1 and CDR2 are LNHDA and SQIVND (reference sequence). The CDR3 runs to 14 residues. V shed 7 bases and J 8 bases; nucleotides not matched to a gene: 4. CDR3: CASKRLAGGDEQFF. For the CDR3, the DNA is TGTGCCAGTAAAAGACTAGCGGGAGGGGATGAGCAGTTCTTC. The full variable domain, its missing parts supplied by reference TRBV19 and TRBJ2-1, is DGGITQSPKYLFRKEGQNVTLSCEQNLNHDAMYWYRQDPGQGLRLIYYSQIVNDFQKGDIAEGYSVSREKKESFPLTVTSAQKNPTAFYLCASKRLAGGDEQFFGPGTRLTVL.

The V gene is TRBV28, the J gene TRBJ1-3; D might be TRBD1 (5 bases). Per the germline V gene, CDR1 is MDHEN and CDR2 is SYDVKM. Trimming stripped 3 bases from V and 4 bases from J, with 16 bases between. This CDR3 has 16 amino acids. This CDR3 reads CASSFPRLGRGNTIYF. The CDR3, as DNA: TGTGCCAGCAGTTTTCCCCGATTGGGGCGCGGAAACACCATATATTTT.